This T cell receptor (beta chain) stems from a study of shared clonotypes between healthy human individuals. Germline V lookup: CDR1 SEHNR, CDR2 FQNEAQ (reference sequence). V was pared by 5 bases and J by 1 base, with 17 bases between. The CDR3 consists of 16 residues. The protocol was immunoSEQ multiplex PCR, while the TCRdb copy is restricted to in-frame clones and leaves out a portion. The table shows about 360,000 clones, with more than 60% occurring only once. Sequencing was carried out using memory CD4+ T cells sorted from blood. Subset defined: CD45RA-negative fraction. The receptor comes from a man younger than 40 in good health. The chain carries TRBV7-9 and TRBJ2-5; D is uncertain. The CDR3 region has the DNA TGTGCCAGCAGCAGGGCTAGACGCACCCTCCAAGAGACCCAGTACTTC. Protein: CASSRARRTLQETQYF.